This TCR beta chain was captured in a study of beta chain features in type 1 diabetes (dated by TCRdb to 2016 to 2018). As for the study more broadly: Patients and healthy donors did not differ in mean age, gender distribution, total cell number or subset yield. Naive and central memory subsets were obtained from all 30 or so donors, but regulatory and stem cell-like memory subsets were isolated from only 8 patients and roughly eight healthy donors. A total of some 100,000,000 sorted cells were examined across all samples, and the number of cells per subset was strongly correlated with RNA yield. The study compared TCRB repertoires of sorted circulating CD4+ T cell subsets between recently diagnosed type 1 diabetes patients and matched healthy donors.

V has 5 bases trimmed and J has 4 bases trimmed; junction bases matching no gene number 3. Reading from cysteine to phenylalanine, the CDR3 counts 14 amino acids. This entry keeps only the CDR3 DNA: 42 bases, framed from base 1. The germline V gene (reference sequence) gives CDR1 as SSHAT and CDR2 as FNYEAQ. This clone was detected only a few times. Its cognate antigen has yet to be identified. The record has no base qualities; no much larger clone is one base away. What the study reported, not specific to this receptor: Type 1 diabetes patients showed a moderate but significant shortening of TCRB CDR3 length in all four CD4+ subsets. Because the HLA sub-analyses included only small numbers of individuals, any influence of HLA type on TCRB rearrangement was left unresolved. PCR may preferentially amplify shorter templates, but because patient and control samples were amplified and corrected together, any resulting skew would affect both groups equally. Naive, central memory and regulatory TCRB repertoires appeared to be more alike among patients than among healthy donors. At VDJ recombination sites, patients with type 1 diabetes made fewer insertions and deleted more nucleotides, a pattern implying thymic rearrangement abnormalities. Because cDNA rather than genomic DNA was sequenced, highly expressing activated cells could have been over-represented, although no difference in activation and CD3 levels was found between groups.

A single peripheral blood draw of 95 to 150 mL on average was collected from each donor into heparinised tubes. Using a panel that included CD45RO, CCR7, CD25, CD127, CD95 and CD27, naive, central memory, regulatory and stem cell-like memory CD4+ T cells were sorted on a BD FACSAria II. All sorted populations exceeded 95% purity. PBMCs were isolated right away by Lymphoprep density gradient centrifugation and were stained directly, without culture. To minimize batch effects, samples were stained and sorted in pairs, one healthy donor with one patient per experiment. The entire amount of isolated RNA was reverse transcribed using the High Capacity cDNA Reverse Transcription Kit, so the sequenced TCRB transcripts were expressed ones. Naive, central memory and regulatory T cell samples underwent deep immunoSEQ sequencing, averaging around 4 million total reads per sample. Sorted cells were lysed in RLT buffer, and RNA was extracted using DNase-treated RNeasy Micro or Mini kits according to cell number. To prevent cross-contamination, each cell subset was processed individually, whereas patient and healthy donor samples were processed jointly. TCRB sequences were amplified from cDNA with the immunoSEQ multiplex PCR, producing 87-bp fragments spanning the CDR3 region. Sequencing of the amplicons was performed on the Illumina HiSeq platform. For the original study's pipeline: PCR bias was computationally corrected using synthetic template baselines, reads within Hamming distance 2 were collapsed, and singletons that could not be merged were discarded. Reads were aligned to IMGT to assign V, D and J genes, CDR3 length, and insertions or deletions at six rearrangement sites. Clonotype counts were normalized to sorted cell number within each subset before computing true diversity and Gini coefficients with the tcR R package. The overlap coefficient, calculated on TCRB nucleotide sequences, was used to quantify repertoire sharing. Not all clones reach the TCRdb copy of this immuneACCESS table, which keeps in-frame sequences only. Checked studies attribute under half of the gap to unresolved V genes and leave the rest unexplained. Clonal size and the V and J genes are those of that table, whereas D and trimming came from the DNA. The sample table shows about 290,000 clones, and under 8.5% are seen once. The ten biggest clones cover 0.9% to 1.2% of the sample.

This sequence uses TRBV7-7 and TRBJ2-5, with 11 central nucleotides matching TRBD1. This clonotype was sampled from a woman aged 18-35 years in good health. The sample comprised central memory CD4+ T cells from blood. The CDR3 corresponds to CASSVGTGGETQYF. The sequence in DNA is TGTGCCAGCAGCGTCGGGACAGGGGGAGAGACCCAGTACTTC.